This T cell receptor beta chain was sequenced for a study of blood T cell repertoires in COVID-19. The CDR3 runs 12 residues. V lost 1 base, J lost 8 bases, and 6 bases lay in between. Per germline, CDR1 SGHKS and CDR2 YYEKEE (reference sequence). The authors' processing: Using reference gene primer amplification, nucleated cell counts were estimated. This table comes from immunoSEQ multiplex PCR, and its TCRdb copy is limited to in-frame clones, with some not included. D and trimming were read from the DNA, whereas the V and J calls and clone size are those reported in that table. The table has a few hundred thousand clones, about 90% seen once. Participants' reported clinical history set cohort assignment.

The material sequenced was PBMCs or T cells enriched from blood (not recorded which). This clonotype was obtained from a human donor in a cohort exposed to, infected with or recovered from COVID-19 (not recorded which). The donor label of this sample is uncertain. The chain has TRBV5-5 and TRBJ1-4; D uncertain. This chain's CDR3 is CASSLLSEKLFF. The CDR3 DNA follows: TGTGCCAGCAGCTTGTTGAGCGAAAAACTGTTTTTT. The full variable domain, rest sourced from reference TRBV5-5 and TRBJ1-4, is DAGVTQSPTHLIKTRGQQVTLRCSPISGHKSVSWYQQVLGQGPQFIFQYYEKEERGRGNFPDRFSARQFPNYSSELNVNALLLGDSALYLCASSLLSEKLFFGSGTQLSVL.